Shown below are 25 T cell receptor beta chains from a single sample sequenced in a study of blood T cell repertoires in COVID-19. Sequenced by immunoSEQ multiplex PCR; TCRdb stores in-frame clones only, minus some. There are 130,000 or so clones in the sample; 70% to 85% occur only once, and over 9% lies in the top ten. The sequencing sample was made of PBMCs or T cells enriched from blood (not recorded which). The receptors derive from a man in his forties or fifties who had recovered from COVID-19.

The CDR3 spells CASSDSRGNYGYTF. CDR3 DNA: TGTGCCAGCAGCGATAGCAGGGGGAACTATGGCTACACCTTC. The chain carries TRBV9 and TRBJ1-2, with 7 bases lining up with TRBD1. Germline trimming cut 3 bases from V and 2 bases from J; bases unmatched to any gene: 4. This CDR3 has 14 residues. Germline CDR1 and CDR2: SGDLS and YYNGEE.

This chain joins TRBV19 and TRBJ1-2; no reliable D call. Trimming took off 2 bases at V and 4 bases at J, with 11 bases between the two ends. The CDR3 runs 14 residues. CDR1 is LNHDA and CDR2 is SQIVND in the germline V gene (reference sequence). The CDR3 DNA is TGTGCCAGTAGTATAAACACACGCGGCTATGGCTACACCTTC. It specifies CASSINTRGYGYTF. Drawing the rest from reference TRBV19 and TRBJ1-2, the complete variable domain is DGGITQSPKYLFRKEGQNVTLSCEQNLNHDAMYWYRQDPGQGLRLIYYSQIVNDFQKGDIAEGYSVSREKKESFPLTVTSAQKNPTAFYLCASSINTRGYGYTFGSGTRLTVV.

The chain joins TRBV27 to TRBJ1-2; 9 bases fit TRBD1. The CDR3 covers 14 residues. In germline, CDR1 is MNHEY, CDR2 SMNVEV (reference sequence). CDR3 protein: CGGITGGVGYGYTF. In DNA, the CDR3 is TGTGGGGGGATCACAGGGGGCGTCGGCTATGGCTACACCTTC.

J is TRBJ2-4 and V is TRBV7-2; perhaps TRBD2 as D (6 bases). V shed 5 bases and J shed 7 bases, with 15 bases lying between them. From germline, CDR1 is SGHTA and CDR2 FQGNSA. The CDR3 length is 14 residues. The CDR3 loop is CASSALGRTNIQYF. In nucleotides, the CDR3 is TGTGCCAGCAGCGCCCTTGGGAGGACTAACATTCAGTACTTC.

J is TRBJ2-2 and V is TRBV27; 11 positions agree with TRBD2. The CDR3 has 16 amino acids. Germline-derived CDR1 and CDR2 are MNHEY and SMNVEV (reference sequence). With 3 bases clipped from V and 4 bases from J, the junction kept 4 bases outside the gene matches. CDR3: CASSLASGGFTGELFF. The CDR3 DNA reads as TGTGCCAGCAGTTTGGCTAGCGGGGGGTTCACCGGGGAGCTGTTTTTT.

The J gene is TRBJ2-3, the V gene TRBV10-1; TRBD1 matches 7 bases. Germline values: CDR1 WNHNN, CDR2 SYGVQD (reference sequence). The junction had 8 bases not matched to a gene; V was cut back by 0 bases and J by 2 bases. The CDR3 has 17 residues. The CDR3, as DNA: TGCGCCAGCAGTGAGTCTAGTGGGGACAGAGCCACAGATACGCAGTATTTT. It translates to CASSESSGDRATDTQYF.

The V call is TRBV25-1, the J call TRBJ1-5; the D gene is possibly TRBD1 (5 bases). The CDR3 sequence is 14 residues long. Between the trimmed V and J ends, which lost 8 bases and 0 bases, there was a span of 11 bases. Germline-derived CDR1 and CDR2 are MGHDK and SYGVNS. In DNA, the CDR3 is TGTGCCAGCCGAGCCCAGGGTAGCAATCAGCCCCAGCATTTT. Translating it yields CASRAQGSNQPQHF.

The chain links TRBV7-2 to TRBJ1-5; 11 nucleotides line up with TRBD1. Germline V gives CDR1 SGHTA, CDR2 FQGNSA. The CDR3 extends over 15 amino acids. Trimming cost V 4 bases and J 6 bases; bases outside gene matches: 5. The CDR3 loop is CASSSMGQGVQPQHF. CDR3 nucleotides: TGTGCCAGCAGCTCAATGGGACAGGGGGTTCAGCCCCAGCATTTT. The full variable domain, in which reference TRBV7-2 and TRBJ1-5 provide the parts outside the CDR3, is GAGVSQSPSNKVTEKGKDVELRCDPISGHTALYWYRQSLGQGLEFLIYFQGNSAPDKSGLPSDRFSAERTGGSVSTLTIQRTQQEDSAVYLCASSSMGQGVQPQHFGDGTRLSIL.

The table lists this clone with a few counts. The genes are TRBV7-9 and TRBJ1-2; a weak D match, TRBD1 (5 bases). From germline, CDR1 is SEHNR and CDR2 FQNEAQ (reference sequence). The CDR3 loop spans 13 amino acids. Trimming removed 4 bases from V and 2 bases from J, with 8 bases in between. The CDR3 spells CASSSQENYGYTF. CDR3 nucleotide sequence: TGTGCCAGCAGCTCACAGGAGAACTATGGCTACACCTTC.

The chain employs TRBV11-3 and TRBJ2-3; D is possibly TRBD2 (6 bases). CDR3 length equals 16 residues. The V gene's germline CDR1 is SGHNT and CDR2 YENEEA. V lost 3 bases to trimming and J lost 4 bases, with 17 bases between them. CDR3 protein: CASSLGGSRGADTQYF. The CDR3 bases are TGTGCCAGCAGCTTGGGAGGAAGCCGAGGGGCAGATACGCAGTATTTT.

As to this clone: One end of the junction does not line up with germline, which may come from a read error. The chain recombines TRBV9 with TRBJ1-1; TRBD1 might be the D (6 bases). Germline CDR1 SGDLS, CDR2 YYNGEE. The CDR3 length is 12 residues. CDR3 sequence reads: CASSVATTGLLF. For the CDR3, the DNA is TGTGCCAGCAGCGTAGCTACGACAGGCCTGCTCTTT.

The chain recombines TRBV30 with TRBJ2-7; TRBD2 matches 10 bases. V lost 1 base and J lost 3; bases outside the gene matches: 3. The CDR3 sequence is 14 residues long. Germline CDR1 reads GTSNPN; CDR2 reads SVGIG (reference sequence). As DNA, the CDR3 is TGTGCCTGGAGTGAATTAGCGGGGGGCTACGAGCAGTACTTC. It translates to CAWSELAGGYEQYF.

The chain couples TRBV2 to TRBJ1-1, with D uncertain. The CDR3 length is 10 residues. CDR1 and CDR2 (germline): SNHLY, FYNNEI. V lost 8 bases to trimming and J lost 8 bases, with 9 bases between them. The CDR3 spells CASAPGEAFF. The CDR3 DNA follows: TGTGCCAGCGCCCCGGGGGAAGCTTTCTTT.

There are a few counts of this clone. This chain links TRBV27 with TRBJ2-7; 11 bases line up with TRBD2. Germline CDR1 is MNHEY and CDR2 is SMNVEV (reference sequence). The J segment lost 5 bases and the V segment lost 6 bases, leaving 9 bases of the junction unmatched. CDR3 length equals 15 residues. The CDR3 bases are TGTGCCAGCAGCCCGATTTTTAGCGGGGGGGACGAGCAGTACTTC. As protein: CASSPIFSGGDEQYF.

The genes are TRBV5-4 and TRBJ1-1; D not certain. V was cut by 0 bases and J by 6 bases, with 9 bases left in between. The length of the CDR3 is 13 residues. Germline CDR1 is SGHNT and CDR2 is YYREEE (reference sequence). This chain's CDR3 is CASSLGGSPEAFF. The CDR3 DNA reads TGTGCCAGCAGCTTGGGAGGCAGCCCTGAAGCTTTCTTT.

The chain links TRBV25-1 to TRBJ1-1, with 9 bases fitting TRBD1. The CDR3 runs to 15 residues. V shed 6 bases, J shed 5 bases, and the junction held 10 bases outside the gene matches. The V gene's germline CDR1 is MGHDK and CDR2 SYGVNS. DNA for the CDR3: TGTGCCAGCAGCGGCCGGGACAGGGTAGCTACTGAAGCTTTCTTT. Its translation is CASSGRDRVATEAFF.

The chain combines TRBV7-6 with TRBJ2-5; TRBD2 might be the D (5 bases). V shed 8 bases and J shed 3 bases, with 13 bases lying between them. The CDR3 spans 13 residues. From germline, CDR1 is SGHVS and CDR2 FNYEAQ. The CDR3 protein is CASYSAEKETQYF. As DNA, the CDR3 is TGTGCCAGCTACTCAGCGGAGAAAGAGACCCAGTACTTC.

The rearrangement joins TRBV28 to TRBJ1-4, with D maybe TRBD1 (6 bases). V lost 6 bases to trimming and J lost 4 bases, with 15 bases between them. The CDR3 runs to 15 residues. Germline values: CDR1 MDHEN, CDR2 SYDVKM. CDR3 region: CASSLGGGGNEKLFF. The CDR3 DNA follows: TGTGCCAGCAGCTTAGGGGGGGGTGGTAATGAAAAACTGTTTTTT.

V and J are TRBV18 and TRBJ1-5; 10 bases are shared with TRBD1. Germline-derived CDR1 and CDR2 are KGHSH and LQKENI. The trim removed 5 bases at V and 6 bases at J, leaving 7 bases unmatched. The CDR3 spans 15 residues. As DNA, the CDR3 is TGTGCCAGCTCAAAGGACAGGGGGAGAAGTCAGCCCCAGCATTTT. This codes for CASSKDRGRSQPQHF.

This clone occurred a few times. The V call is TRBV4-2, the J call TRBJ1-4; TRBD1 matches 12 bases. The V gene end was trimmed by 1 base and the J gene end by 8 bases; junction bases not matched to a gene: 8. The germline V gene encodes CDR1 LGHNA and CDR2 YNFKEQ. This CDR3 has 17 amino acids. Here the CDR3 reads CASSQVPGQGAGEKLFF. CDR3 DNA sequence: TGTGCCAGCAGCCAAGTCCCGGGACAGGGGGCAGGGGAAAAACTGTTTTTT.

The chain recombines TRBV7-6 with TRBJ1-2; TRBD1 matches at 10 bases. CDR3 length equals 14 residues. J was trimmed by 8 bases and V by 4 bases; bases with no gene match: 7. The germline gives CDR1 SGHVS, CDR2 FNYEAQ. The CDR3 protein is CASSSGQGRGGYTF. The CDR3 DNA sequence: TGTGCCAGCAGCTCGGGACAGGGGCGGGGAGGCTACACCTTC.

The V call is TRBV2, the J call TRBJ1-4; weak D call: TRBD1 (6 bases). The CDR3 is made up of 14 amino acids. V gave up 7 bases and J gave up 0 bases, with 9 bases separating them. Germline-derived CDR1 and CDR2 are SNHLY and FYNNEI. This CDR3 reads CASKQGATNEKLFF. DNA for the CDR3: TGTGCCAGCAAACAGGGAGCAACTAATGAAAAACTGTTTTTT.

The V gene is TRBV7-8, the J gene TRBJ1-1, with a tentative D call TRBD1 (6 bases). Deletions cut 7 bases from V and 0 bases from J, with 12 bases between. Germline V CDR1 and CDR2: SGHVS, FQNEAQ. The CDR3 loop spans 14 amino acids. CDR3 amino acids: CASKPQGMNTEAFF. DNA of the CDR3: TGTGCCAGCAAACCACAGGGCATGAACACTGAAGCTTTCTTT. Filled out from reference TRBV7-8 and TRBJ1-1, the complete variable domain reads GAGVSQSPRYKVAKRGQDVALRCDPISGHVSLFWYQQALGQGPEFLTYFQNEAQLDKSGLPSDRFFAERPEGSVSTLKIQRTQQEDSAVYLCASKPQGMNTEAFFGQGTRLTVV.

The rearrangement joins TRBV7-2 to TRBJ2-1; 16 nucleotides line up with TRBD2. The CDR3 runs 18 residues. Germline CDR1 and CDR2: SGHTA and FQGNSA. After removal of 3 bases from V and 7 bases from J, the junction contained 9 bases not matched to a gene. The CDR3 DNA is TGTGCCAGCAGCTTGGGACTAGCGGGGGGGCCAAGAGGGAATGAGCAGTTCTTC. This encodes CASSLGLAGGPRGNEQFF.

V is TRBV5-1 and J is TRBJ1-6, with 9 positions matching TRBD1. V shed 5 bases and J 8 bases; nucleotides not matched to a gene: 8. The CDR3 has 15 amino acids. Germline V gene data show CDR1 as SGHRS and CDR2 as YFSETQ. CDR3 DNA sequence: TGCGCCAGCAGACCAGCCGGGACAGGGTATTCACCCCTCCACTTT. Translating it yields CASRPAGTGYSPLHF.